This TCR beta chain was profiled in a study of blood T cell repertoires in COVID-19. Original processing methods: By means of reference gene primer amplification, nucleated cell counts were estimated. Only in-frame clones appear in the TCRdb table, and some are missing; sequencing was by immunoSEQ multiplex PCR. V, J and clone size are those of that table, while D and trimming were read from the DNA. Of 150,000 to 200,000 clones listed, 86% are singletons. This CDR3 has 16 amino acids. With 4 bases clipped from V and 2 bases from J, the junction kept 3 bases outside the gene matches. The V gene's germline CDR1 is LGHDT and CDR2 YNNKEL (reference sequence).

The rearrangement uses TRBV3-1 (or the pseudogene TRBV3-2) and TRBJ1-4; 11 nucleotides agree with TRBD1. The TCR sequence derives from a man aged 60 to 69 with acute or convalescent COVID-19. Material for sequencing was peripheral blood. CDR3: CASSLGQGATNEKLFF. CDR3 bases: TGTGCCAGCAGCCTAGGACAGGGGGCGACTAATGAAAAACTGTTTTTT.